This TCR beta chain was captured in a study of T-cell memory formation after mild COVID-19. Study-wide results and limits: Specificity for SARS-CoV-2 was not confirmed among the second-wave clones peaking on day 37.

About this clonotype itself: Its antigen is as yet unknown.

It was 5'RACE with constant-segment primers that produced the TCR alpha and TCR beta cDNA libraries, which carried sample barcodes and UMIs. Each CDR3 protein is one row after TCRdb ran MiXCR on the 5' RACE reads. The top ten clones hold roughly an eighth of a sample with 450,000 or so distinct CDR3 sequences, around 25% of them seen once. Germline CDR1 MNHEY, CDR2 SVGEGT. The CDR3 runs to 15 residues. V was pared by 7 bases and J by 7 bases, with 12 bases of the junction left unmatched. The chain couples TRBV6-2 or TRBV6-3 to TRBJ2-1; 8 nucleotides align to TRBD2. The origin of this receptor is an adult woman who had mild COVID-19 (a few samples of this study predate the infection). Cell type and time point are not known. The sequenced sample was PBMCs or a T cell subset sorted from them (not recorded which). CDR3 loop: CASTPPGLGYNEQFF. DNA for the CDR3: TGTGCCAGCACTCCACCGGGACTAGGTTATAATGAGCAGTTCTTC.